This T cell receptor beta chain was sequenced for a study of blood T cell repertoires in COVID-19. Overall study context: T cells, B-cell-depleted T cells, or PBMCs provided the cDNA or gDNA that served as material.

Sequencing used immunoSEQ multiplex PCR; TCRdb keeps in-frame clones, though not all of them. The sample yields 150,000 to 200,000 clones, approximately 84% seen once. Germline V gene sequence: CDR1 MNHEY, CDR2 SVGAGI. The CDR3 loop spans 12 amino acids. V gave up 3 bases and J gave up 7 bases, with 9 bases separating them. The J gene is TRBJ1-1, the V gene TRBV6-5; no firm D call. The clonotype was recovered from a woman aged 80 or older with acute or convalescent COVID-19. The specimen sequenced was peripheral blood. The CDR3 DNA is TGTGCCAGCAGTTATTTGGGGAGTGAAGCTTTCTTT. As protein: CASSYLGSEAFF.